This TCR beta chain was documented in a study of T cell repertoires in cytomegalovirus infection. About the research overall: Newly reported HLA-C-restricted and thoroughly characterized HLA-B-restricted CMV epitopes were employed. Through public TCR beta signatures, both CMV infection and matching HLA type were indicated.

Trimming left V 6 bases short and J 6 bases short, with 10 bases between. The germline gives CDR1 SQVTM, CDR2 ANQGSEA. This CDR3 has 11 amino acids. As concerns this clonotype: Antigen: not known.

MiXCR, run by TCRdb on the reads, gives a single entry per CDR3 protein. The sample includes some 350,000 distinct CDR3 sequences, about a third seen only once; the top ten take roughly 14%. J is TRBJ2-3 and V is TRBV29-1; D remains unclear. The receptor's source is a human donor in good health (CMV status not recorded). Some clones in this sample may be carry-over from other donors' samples. This material consisted of cultured PBMCs, taken from culture after CMV antigen stimulation. The chain's CDR3 is CSVDGWDTQYF. The CDR3 DNA reads TGCAGCGTCGATGGCTGGGATACGCAGTATTTT.